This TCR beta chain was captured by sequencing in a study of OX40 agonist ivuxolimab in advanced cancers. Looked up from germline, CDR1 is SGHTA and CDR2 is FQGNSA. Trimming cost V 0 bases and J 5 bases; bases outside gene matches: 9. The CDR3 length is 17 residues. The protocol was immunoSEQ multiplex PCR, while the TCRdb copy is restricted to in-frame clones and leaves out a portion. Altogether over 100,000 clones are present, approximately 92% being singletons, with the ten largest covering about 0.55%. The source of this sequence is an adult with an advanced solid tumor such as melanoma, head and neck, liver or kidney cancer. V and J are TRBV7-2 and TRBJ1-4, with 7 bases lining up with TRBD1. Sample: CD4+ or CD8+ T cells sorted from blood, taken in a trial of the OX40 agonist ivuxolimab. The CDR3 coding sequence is TGTGCCAGCAGCTTAGCTGGCCTGGGACAGCCAAATGAAAAACTGTTTTTT. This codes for CASSLAGLGQPNEKLFF.